A selection of T cell receptor beta chains follows, all from one sample in a study of OX40 agonist ivuxolimab in advanced cancers. This table comes from immunoSEQ multiplex PCR, and its TCRdb copy is limited to in-frame clones, with some not included. The repertoire includes 45,000 to 60,000 clones, around nine tenths of them detected once, and 10% sits in the top ten. Source: CD4+ or CD8+ T cells sorted from blood, taken in a trial of the OX40 agonist ivuxolimab. Receptors originate from an adult with an advanced solid tumor such as melanoma, head and neck, liver or kidney cancer. CDR3s include the opening cysteine and the closing phenylalanine or tryptophan. Each record gives: D gene, J gene, clone size, V gene, CDR3 DNA, CDR3 protein. The D gene is left open where the match is weak. Only some rows state a clone size, as once, few, many or a class for expanded clones.

>TRBD1|TRBJ2-1|-|TRBV29-1
TGCAGCGTTGATTCAGGACAGGGGGCCTACAATGAGCAGTTCTTC
CSVDSGQGAYNEQFF
>-|TRBJ2-1|-|TRBV9
TGTGCCAGCAGCGTAGTTGGCAGCGAGCAGTTCTTC
CASSVVGSEQFF
>-|TRBJ1-1|-|TRBV4-3
TGCGCCAGCAGCCAAGATGGTGGGGGCCGTACTGAAGCTTTCTTT
CASSQDGGGRTEAFF
>TRBD2|TRBJ2-3|-|TRBV27
TGTGCCAGCAGCCGAAGCGGGGCCGGCACAGATACGCAGTATTTT
CASSRSGAGTDTQYF
>-|TRBJ1-2|-|TRBV9
TGTGCCAGCAGCGCCAAAATAGAATATCATCCGAACTATGGCTACACCTTC
CASSAKIEYHPNYGYTF
>-|TRBJ1-2|-|TRBV19
TGTGCCAGTAGCACAGGGAATGGCTACACCTTC
CASSTGNGYTF
>-|TRBJ1-1|medium-sized|TRBV9
TGTGCCAGCAGCGTAGAAGGGACGAACACTGAAGCTTTCTTT
CASSVEGTNTEAFF
>-|TRBJ1-1|-|TRBV7-8
TGTGCCAGCAGCTTAGCGCCCCAGGGAGACACTGAAGCTTTCTTT
CASSLAPQGDTEAFF
>-|TRBJ1-5|-|TRBV9
TGTGCCAGCAGCGTAGATGGGTATAGCAATCAGCCCCAGCATTTT
CASSVDGYSNQPQHF
>-|TRBJ1-5|once|TRBV6-5
TGTGCCAGCAGTTACAGGGCGAATCAGCCCCAGCATTTT
CASSYRANQPQHF
>TRBD1|TRBJ2-3|-|TRBV7-3
TGTGCCAGCAGCCCAACAGGGGGATCCACAGATACGCAGTATTTT
CASSPTGGSTDTQYF
>TRBD1|TRBJ1-4|medium-sized|TRBV29-1
TGCAGCGTTACAGGGGCAACTAATGAAAAACTGTTTTTT
CSVTGATNEKLFF
>-|TRBJ2-7|-|TRBV7-9
TGTGCCAGCAGCTCGGACGGGTCGACATCCTACGAGCAGTACTTC
CASSSDGSTSYEQYF
>-|TRBJ2-7|once|TRBV27
TGTGCCAGCAGTTTATCCATCGGACTCAGTATGTACGAGCAGTACTTC
CASSLSIGLSMYEQYF
>TRBD1|TRBJ2-7|-|TRBV15
TGTGCCACCAGCAGAGATACCCGGACAGGGCATGCCTACGAGCAGTACTTC
CATSRDTRTGHAYEQYF
>-|TRBJ2-7|-|TRBV7-6
TGTGCCAGCAGCACCTCCGGGACCGGCACCTACGAGCAGTACTTC
CASSTSGTGTYEQYF
>-|TRBJ2-7|-|TRBV6-6
TGTGCCAGCACCGGCCTTACCTCCTACGAGCAGTACTTC
CASTGLTSYEQYF
>-|TRBJ2-7|-|TRBV5-6
TGTGCCAGCAGCTTGGTGGTACAGGACTACGAGCAGTACTTC
CASSLVVQDYEQYF
>-|TRBJ2-2|-|TRBV13
TGTGCCAGCAGCGGCACCGGGGAGCTGTTTTTT
CASSGTGELFF
>-|TRBJ2-7|-|TRBV10-3
TGTGCCATCAGTGAATCTTTCCACGAGCAGTACTTC
CAISESFHEQYF
>TRBD2|TRBJ2-7|-|TRBV14
TGTGCCAGCAGCCAAGGAACTAGCGGCTCGGCGGAGCAGTACTTC
CASSQGTSGSAEQYF
>TRBD1|TRBJ2-1|-|TRBV5-1
TGCGCCAGCAGCTCGACAGGGGATAGCTCCTACAATGAGCAGTTCTTC
CASSSTGDSSYNEQFF
>TRBD1|TRBJ1-1|-|TRBV9
TGTGCCAGCAGCGTAGCTACGACAGGGGACGGAACTTTCTTT
CASSVATTGDGTFF
>-|TRBJ2-1|-|TRBV7-7
TGTGCCAGCAGCTTAGCGCCGGTCGGCAATGAGCAGTTCTTC
CASSLAPVGNEQFF
>-|TRBJ2-5|-|TRBV6-7
TGTGCCAGCCTCTCGCTAGGGGGAAGCCCCCTTTTAGCGTACCAAGAGACCCAGTACTTC
CASLSLGGSPLLAYQETQYF
>TRBD2|TRBJ2-7|-|TRBV10-3
TGTGCCATCACCGCGGGGCCTAGCGGGGGGAGTTCCTCCTACGAGCAGTACTTC
CAITAGPSGGSSSYEQYF
>-|TRBJ1-6|-|TRBV2
TGTGCCAGCAGTGAAATCCCTCCCGGGGGTAATTCACCCCTCCACTTT
CASSEIPPGGNSPLHF
>-|TRBJ2-1|-|TRBV5-1
TGCGCCAGCAGCTTCCGGGACGGAGGGGTACATGAGCAGTTCTTC
CASSFRDGGVHEQFF
>-|TRBJ2-7|-|TRBV7-9
TGTGCCAGCAGCTTAGGGTGGGTACAGAGATTCTACGAGCAGTACTTC
CASSLGWVQRFYEQYF
>-|TRBJ2-6|-|TRBV19
TGTGCCAGTAGTATTTGGGTGTCTGGGGCCAACGTCCTGACTTTC
CASSIWVSGANVLTF
>-|TRBJ2-5|-|TRBV5-6
TGTGCCAGCGCCCTCGGGGTAGTGATACAAGAGACCCAGTACTTC
CASALGVVIQETQYF
>-|TRBJ2-7|-|TRBV5-6
TGTGCCAGCAGCTATGGGACCTCCTACGAGCAGTACTTC
CASSYGTSYEQYF
>-|TRBJ2-1|-|TRBV19
TGTGCCAGTAGGACCGACAGGAGCTCCTACAATGAGCAGTTCTTC
CASRTDRSSYNEQFF
>-|TRBJ1-2|-|TRBV7-9
TGTGCCAGCAGCCCCACAAGGAACTATGGCTACACCTTC
CASSPTRNYGYTF
>-|TRBJ2-7|-|TRBV18
TGTGCCAGCTCACGGGGGGACTCCTACGAGCAGTACTTC
CASSRGDSYEQYF
>TRBD2|TRBJ2-5|-|TRBV7-4
TGTGCCAGCAGCTTAGCTGCTGGACTAGCGGGAGGGCTCTCACAAGAGACCCAGTACTTC
CASSLAAGLAGGLSQETQYF
>TRBD1|TRBJ1-1|-|TRBV4-2
TGTGCCAGCAGCCAAAATCCTGCAGGGGGAAACACTGAAGCTTTCTTT
CASSQNPAGGNTEAFF
>-|TRBJ2-1|-|TRBV4-3
TGCGCCAGCAGCCAAGGGAGGGAGCAGTTCTTC
CASSQGREQFF
>TRBD1|TRBJ1-2|medium-sized|TRBV7-9
TGTGCCAGCAGCTTTCCCGGACAGGGACCCTATGGCTACACCTTC
CASSFPGQGPYGYTF
>-|TRBJ1-1|-|TRBV6-5
TGTGCCAGCAGCTTGGCCTCCTCAGGGACTGAAGCTTTCTTT
CASSLASSGTEAFF
>-|TRBJ2-3|-|TRBV10-3
TGTGCCATCAGGGTATGGCAGAAGGACACAGATACGCAGTATTTT
CAIRVWQKDTDTQYF
>TRBD1|TRBJ1-1|-|TRBV13
TGTGCCAGCAGCTCAGGGGGGGGCATGAACACTGAAGCTTTCTTT
CASSSGGGMNTEAFF
>TRBD1|TRBJ2-3|once|TRBV13
TGTGCCAGCAGCTTAATGGGACAGGGTCCAGATACGCAGTATTTT
CASSLMGQGPDTQYF
>TRBD2|TRBJ2-3|-|TRBV7-6
TGTGCCAGCAGCTTAAGGGGACTAGTGGAGCGCACAGATACGCAGTATTTT
CASSLRGLVERTDTQYF
>-|TRBJ1-2|-|TRBV5-6
TGTGCCAGCAGCTTGGCCGGCTCTAGGGAGAACTATGGCTACACCTTC
CASSLAGSRENYGYTF
>TRBD1|TRBJ2-1|once|TRBV27
TGTGCCAGCAGTTACGGGACAGGGACATACAATGAGCAGTTCTTC
CASSYGTGTYNEQFF
>TRBD2|TRBJ2-6|-|TRBV5-4
TGTGCCAGCAGCTTAGCGGGGGGCTCCTACTCTGGGGCCAACGTCCTGACTTTC
CASSLAGGSYSGANVLTF
>-|TRBJ1-1|many|TRBV7-2
TGTGCCAGCAGCTTAGCCGGGAAGGTGTGGAACACTGAAGCTTTCTTT
CASSLAGKVWNTEAFF
>-|TRBJ2-3|-|TRBV9
TGTGCCAGCAGCGTGGGGGATTTCCCCACAGATACGCAGTATTTT
CASSVGDFPTDTQYF
>-|TRBJ1-1|-|TRBV28
TGTGCCAGCAGTTTTGCCTGGGGGACTGAAGCTTTCTTT
CASSFAWGTEAFF
>-|TRBJ1-5|-|TRBV7-2
TGTGCCAGCAGCCAGGAGGGGAGCAATCAGCCCCAGCATTTT
CASSQEGSNQPQHF
>-|TRBJ1-5|-|TRBV7-9
TGTGCCAGCAGCTTAGTGCGGGAGCCCAAATCCCAGCATTTT
CASSLVREPKSQHF
>-|TRBJ2-7|-|TRBV4-2
TGTGCCAGCAGCCAAGACCCCGGCCCCTACGAGCAGTACTTC
CASSQDPGPYEQYF
>-|TRBJ2-2|-|TRBV6-5
TGTGCCAGCAGCCCAGGGGTGGCCACCGGGGAGCTGTTTTTT
CASSPGVATGELFF
>-|TRBJ2-5|-|TRBV2
TGTGCCAGCAGTGAATGGGTGAAAGAGACCCAGTACTTC
CASSEWVKETQYF